The 25 T cell receptor beta chains reported below all come from one sample, sequenced in a study of cytomegalovirus exposure and HLA in healthy donors. It was with 60 Vbeta and 13 Jbeta primers that the PCR ran. Here immunoSEQ multiplex PCR was the method, and the copy in TCRdb shows in-frame clones only, minus some. The sample includes around 190,000 clones, about 10% of them seen just once. Sequencing was carried out using PBMCs. These receptors came from a woman in her 30s in good health and CMV-seropositive.

This clone was detected a few times. The J gene is TRBJ2-7, the V gene TRBV18, with 10 bases identical to TRBD2. V dropped 3 bases and J dropped 0; count of bases not matched to a gene: 8. Germline V gene sequence: CDR1 KGHSH, CDR2 LQKENI. This CDR3 has 17 residues. CDR3 in amino acids: CASSPNPGLAHSYEQYF. CDR3 nucleotides: TGTGCCAGCTCACCGAATCCGGGACTAGCGCACTCCTACGAGCAGTACTTC. The full variable domain, in which reference TRBV18 and TRBJ2-7 provide the parts outside the CDR3, is NAGVMQNPRHLVRRRGQEARLRCSPMKGHSHVYWYRQLPEEGLKFMVYLQKENIIDESGMPKERFSAEFPKEGPSILRIQQVVRGDSAAYFCASSPNPGLAHSYEQYFGPGTRLTVT.

Here the CDR3 DNA reads TGTGCCAGTAGGGCGGGGGATACAACTAATGAAAAACTGTTTTTT. Residues: CASRAGDTTNEKLFF. The chain combines TRBV19 with TRBJ1-4; D is perhaps TRBD1 (5 bases). CDR1 LNHDA and CDR2 SQIVND come from the germline V gene (reference sequence). Between the trimmed V and J ends, which lost 6 bases and 0 bases, there was a span of 11 bases. The CDR3 has 15 residues.

This clone has more than one count but fewer than ten. The CDR3 nucleotides read TGTGCCAGCAGCTTAGGAGGTAGTAGTAATCAGCCCCAGCATTTT. Translating gives CASSLGGSSNQPQHF. The chain joins TRBV11-2 to TRBJ1-5; D remains unclear. Trimming took off 1 base at V and 4 bases at J, with 11 bases between the two ends. This CDR3 is 15 amino acids long. The germline V gene encodes CDR1 SGHAT and CDR2 FQNNGV.

This clone has more than one count but fewer than ten. This rearrangement joins TRBV30 to TRBJ1-2, with 8 bases identical to TRBD1. V dropped 0 bases and J dropped 4; count of bases not matched to a gene: 4. The CDR3 is 14 amino acids. Germline loops: CDR1 GTSNPN, CDR2 SVGIG (reference sequence). The CDR3 loop reads CAWSVDRGSYGYTF. CDR3 coding DNA: TGTGCCTGGAGTGTCGACAGGGGCTCCTATGGCTACACCTTC.

The chain recombines TRBV27 with TRBJ1-5; D gene uncertain. The CDR3 extends over 14 amino acids. V dropped 2 bases and J dropped 4 bases, with 9 bases sitting between them. Germline V CDR1 and CDR2: MNHEY, SMNVEV (reference sequence). CDR3 in DNA: TGTGCCAGCAGTTTACAAGGGAGAAATCAGCCCCAGCATTTT. This gives the protein CASSLQGRNQPQHF.

This clone was recorded a few times. The chain couples TRBV15 to TRBJ1-4; 9 bases map to TRBD1. V shed 2 bases and J 6 bases; nucleotides not matched to a gene: 1. The CDR3 consists of 14 residues. Germline V gene lookup returns CDR1 LNHNV and CDR2 YYDKDF (reference sequence). The CDR3 bases are TGTGCCACCAGCAGACGACAGGGGGATGAAAAACTGTTTTTT. Its protein product is CATSRRQGDEKLFF.

The chain combines TRBV5-4 with TRBJ1-1; possible D gene TRBD1, 5 bases. Trimming cost V 4 bases and J 11 bases, with 24 bases left between them. Per the germline V gene, CDR1 is SGHNT and CDR2 is YYREEE (reference sequence). CDR3 length: 15 amino acids. The CDR3 region has the DNA TGTGCCAGCAGCCCGCCGGGGGATGGGGAGGTGGTGGCTTTCTTT. It translates to CASSPPGDGEVVAFF.

The sample holds a few counts of this clone. This chain joins TRBV18 and TRBJ1-1; the match to TRBD1 covers 9 bases. CDR3 length: 14 residues. Germline values: CDR1 KGHSH, CDR2 LQKENI. Trimming removed 5 bases from V and 3 bases from J; junction bases left unmatched: 4. The CDR3 sequence: CASSSGQGHTEAFF. The CDR3 DNA reads TGTGCCAGCTCATCCGGACAGGGGCACACTGAAGCTTTCTTT.

This clone turned up a few times. This rearrangement joins TRBV25-1 to TRBJ2-5; D ambiguous. Germline V gene lookup returns CDR1 MGHDK and CDR2 SYGVNS. V gave up 3 bases and J gave up 11 bases, with 7 bases separating them. CDR3 size: 10 residues. The CDR3 region is CASSDREQYF. For the CDR3, the DNA is TGTGCCAGCAGTGACCGTGAGCAGTACTTC.

Only a few counts were recorded for this clone. This chain links TRBV7-2 with TRBJ1-4; D is unclear. V was cut by 7 bases and J by 5 bases, with 11 bases left in between. The CDR3 is 13 amino acids. The germline CDR1 and CDR2 sequences are SGHTA and FQGNSA. CDR3 sequence reads: CASTMAKNEKLFF. As DNA, the CDR3 is TGTGCCAGCACGATGGCCAAGAATGAAAAACTGTTTTTT.

Only a few counts were recorded for this clone. V usage is TRBV2 and J usage is TRBJ2-7; D remains unclear. V was trimmed by 4 bases and J by 0 bases, leaving 4 bases between them. The CDR3 totals 12 residues. Germline V gene data show CDR1 as SNHLY and CDR2 as FYNNEI. The CDR3 region is CASSVASYEQYF. The DNA for the CDR3 is TGTGCCAGCAGTGTGGCCTCCTACGAGCAGTACTTC.

The CDR3 nucleotides are TGTGCCAGCAGCTTAGAATGGACAGGGAATAACTATGGCTACACCTTC. Its protein is CASSLEWTGNNYGYTF. J is TRBJ1-2 and V is TRBV13, with 8 positions matching TRBD1. V shed 1 base, J shed 1 base, and the junction held 5 bases outside the gene matches. The germline V gene encodes CDR1 PRHDT and CDR2 FYEKMQ (reference sequence). The length of the CDR3 is 16 residues. Full variable domain (remainder filled in from reference TRBV13 and TRBJ1-2): AAGVIQSPRHLIKEKRETATLKCYPIPRHDTVYWYQQGPGQDPQFLISFYEKMQSDKGSIPDRFSAQQFSDYHSELNMSSLELGDSALYFCASSLEWTGNNYGYTFGSGTRLTVV.

This clone was seen more than once but under ten times. The chain links TRBV7-3 to TRBJ2-2; D is possibly TRBD2 (6 bases). V lost 5 bases to trimming and J lost 5 bases, with 24 bases between them. The germline V gene has CDR1 SGHTA and CDR2 FQGTGA. CDR3 length: 18 residues. The CDR3 spells CASSPTPPYGSLTGELFF. The CDR3 DNA sequence: TGTGCCAGCAGCCCAACACCACCATACGGGAGTTTGACCGGGGAGCTGTTTTTT.

This chain links TRBV15 with TRBJ1-4, with 10 positions matching TRBD1. This CDR3 contains 15 residues. Germline V gene lookup returns CDR1 LNHNV and CDR2 YYDKDF (reference sequence). The junction had 5 bases not matched to a gene; V was cut back by 5 bases and J by 5 bases. The CDR3 is CATSGKDRGNEKLFF. In nucleotides, the CDR3 is TGTGCCACCAGCGGAAAGGACAGGGGGAATGAAAAACTGTTTTTT.

The J gene is TRBJ1-1, the V gene TRBV7-9, with D unresolved. Germline assignment: CDR1 SEHNR and CDR2 FQNEAQ (reference sequence). The CDR3 runs 13 residues. V gave up 5 bases and J gave up 1 base, with 8 bases separating them. The CDR3 protein is CASSQFQNTEAFF. The DNA for the CDR3 is TGTGCCAGCAGCCAGTTCCAGAACACTGAAGCTTTCTTT. Looking up the rest from reference TRBV7-9 and TRBJ1-1 gives the full variable domain: DTGVSQNPRHKITKRGQNVTFRCDPISEHNRLYWYRQTLGQGPEFLTYFQNEAQLEKSRLLSDRFSAERPKGSFSTLEIQRTEQGDSAMYLCASSQFQNTEAFFGQGTRLTVV.

V and J are TRBV7-2 and TRBJ2-7; 7 nucleotides match TRBD2. V shed 4 bases and J 3 bases; nucleotides not matched to a gene: 6. From germline, CDR1 is SGHTA and CDR2 FQGNSA. CDR3 length: 14 amino acids. The CDR3 DNA reads as TGTGCCAGCAGCTGGGGGAGGGCGAACTACGAGCAGTACTTC. It translates to CASSWGRANYEQYF.

The rearrangement links TRBV21-1 to TRBJ1-1. TRBV21-1 is classified as a pseudogene. This CDR3 is built from 13 residues. The CDR3 DNA sequence: TGTGCCAGCAGCAGAGATCCGAACACTGAAGCTTTCTTT. Its protein product is CASSRDPNTEAFF.

This sequence joins TRBV5-6 and TRBJ1-1, with a tentative D call TRBD1 (5 bases). With 1 base removed from V and 8 bases from J, the gap between germline ends came to 6 bases. This CDR3 spans 11 amino acids. In germline, CDR1 is SGHDT, CDR2 YYEEEE. CDR3 DNA sequence: TGTGCCAGCAGCTTGTACAGGGAAGCTTTCTTT. Amino acid sequence: CASSLYREAFF.

This clone was observed a handful of times. The genes are TRBV6-1 and TRBJ2-7, with TRBD1 identical over 7 bases. V lost 7 bases, J lost 6 bases, and 15 bases stayed unmatched. This CDR3 is built from 15 residues. Germline CDR1 MNHNS, CDR2 SASEGT. CDR3 DNA: TGTGCCAGCACCTCGCGGACAGGATTACCTACCGAGCAGTACTTC. Protein: CASTSRTGLPTEQYF.

This clone has more than one count but fewer than ten. The chain couples TRBV6-1 to TRBJ2-1; 9 bases agree with TRBD2. The germline V gene encodes CDR1 MNHNS and CDR2 SASEGT. The CDR3 covers 15 residues. Trimming removed 8 bases from V and 5 bases from J; junction bases left unmatched: 10. CDR3 protein: CASVYLAGLNNEQFF. As DNA, the CDR3 is TGTGCCAGCGTCTACCTAGCGGGACTAAACAATGAGCAGTTCTTC.

This clone has more than one count but fewer than ten. The V gene is TRBV30, the J gene TRBJ2-1; D unresolved. V shed 4 bases and J shed 3 bases, with 19 bases lying between them. CDR1 and CDR2 from the germline V gene are GTSNPN and SVGIG (reference sequence). The CDR3 is made up of 16 amino acids. CDR3 protein: CAWTPEPHGLYNEQFF. In DNA, the CDR3 is TGTGCCTGGACCCCGGAGCCCCACGGCCTCTACAATGAGCAGTTCTTC.

The rearrangement links TRBV18 to TRBJ2-3; 8 bases line up with TRBD1. The ends lost 3 bases at V and 2 bases at J; junction bases unmatched: 1. This CDR3 has 14 amino acids. Germline V CDR1 and CDR2: KGHSH, LQKENI. The CDR3 DNA reads TGTGCCAGCTCACCGGGACAGGCCACAGATACGCAGTATTTT. Protein product: CASSPGQATDTQYF.

The chain employs TRBV9 and TRBJ2-1; 7 bases are a match to TRBD2. The V segment lost 2 bases and the J segment 4 bases; nucleotides outside the gene matches: 6. From germline, CDR1 is SGDLS and CDR2 YYNGEE. The CDR3 has 15 amino acids. In DNA, the CDR3 is TGTGCCAGCAGCGTGGGAGCGGGACGGTACAATGAGCAGTTCTTC. It yields the protein CASSVGAGRYNEQFF.

Of note for this clone: One end of the junction is discordant with germline, which a read error may explain. Additional DNA sequences in this sample encode the identical CDR3. This chain joins TRBV25-1 and TRBJ1-2, with a weak D call TRBD1 (6 bases). The V gene's germline CDR1 is MGHDK and CDR2 SYGVNS. The CDR3 is 12 amino acids. CDR3 residues: CASSVQGLGYTF. The CDR3 nucleotides are TGCGCCAGCAGTGTACAGGGTCTTGGCTACACCTTC.

This clone was counted a few times. This chain links TRBV5-6 with TRBJ2-7, with 11 bases matching TRBD1. The germline V gene encodes CDR1 SGHDT and CDR2 YYEEEE. The CDR3 sequence is 17 residues long. Germline trimming cut 0 bases from V and 1 base from J; bases unmatched to any gene: 6. The CDR3 loop reads CASSLGGQGAGSYEQYF. Here the CDR3 DNA reads TGTGCCAGCAGCTTGGGCGGACAGGGGGCCGGTTCCTACGAGCAGTACTTC.